The source of this T cell receptor (beta chain) is a study of cytomegalovirus exposure and HLA in healthy donors. Whole-study results and caveats: In vitro testing confirmed a few CMV-associated chains as specific for CMV antigens. Reportedly, diagnosis of cytomegalovirus status by the classifier showed high specificity and sensitivity.

About this clone itself: Antigen unknown.

Sampled while nominally healthy, donors likely had unrecorded immune exposures. PCR was performed using 60 Vbeta and 13 Jbeta primers. TCRdb keeps only in-frame clones here, not all; method: immunoSEQ multiplex PCR. Of fewer than 45,000 clones in the sample, around 69% were seen once. The sequence derives from a woman aged 25-40 years in good health and CMV-seropositive. The source material was PBMCs.

The CDR3 region is CASSLPGRVYGYTF. The CDR3 DNA is TGTGCCAGCAGCCTCCCAGGGAGGGTTTATGGCTACACCTTC. This chain joins TRBV14 and TRBJ1-2, with D possibly TRBD1 on 5 matching bases. Germline assignment: CDR1 SGHDN and CDR2 FVKESK. V was cut by 4 bases and J by 5 bases, with 14 bases left in between. CDR3 size: 14 residues.